This T cell receptor beta chain was captured in a study of regulatory T cells in long-lasting Graves disease. The study's findings and limits: Analyses excluded thyroid tissue, covering peripheral blood alone. TCR diversity in persistent Graves' patients was below that of newly diagnosed ones. Patients with persistent disease showed a bias toward TRBV28, TRBJ1-2 and TRBJ2-5.

Investigators prepared the TCR beta libraries by applying iRepertoire HTBI primers and Arm-PCR of CDR3 regions. TCRdb re-derived calls from the multiplex PCR reads in MiXCR, one entry per CDR3 protein. The sample yields hundreds of thousands of distinct CDR3 sequences, approximately 22% seen once. At least ten counts were recorded for this clonotype. Its antigen is currently unknown. Time point denoted: persistent/refractory GD, antithyroid drugs over 5 years with positive TRAb. There was RNA extracted from PBMCs, and the TCR library was made from it. A nine-milliliter sample of peripheral blood was drawn into EDTA tubes. The germline V gene has CDR1 SNHLY and CDR2 FYNNEI. The ends were cut back, 6 bases at V and 7 bases at J, with 18 bases in the middle. The CDR3 sequence is 14 residues long.

This sequence originates from a female donor with Graves disease. This rearrangement joins TRBV2 to TRBJ1-1, with D perhaps TRBD1 (5 bases). The sequenced sample was peripheral blood mononuclear cells (PBMCs), obtained when the disease was refractory, from a patient treated with antithyroid drugs. The CDR3 sequence: CASSTPGRYIEAFF. CDR3 nucleotide sequence: TGTGCCAGCAGCACTCCGGGACGGTATATTGAAGCTTTCTTT. The entire variable domain, with the rest obtained from reference TRBV2 and TRBJ1-1, is as follows: EPEVTQTPSHQVTQMGQEVILRCVPISNHLYFYWYRQILGQKVEFLVSFYNNEISEKSEIFDDQFSVERPDGSNFTLKIRSTKLEDSAMYFCASSTPGRYIEAFFGQGTRLTVV.